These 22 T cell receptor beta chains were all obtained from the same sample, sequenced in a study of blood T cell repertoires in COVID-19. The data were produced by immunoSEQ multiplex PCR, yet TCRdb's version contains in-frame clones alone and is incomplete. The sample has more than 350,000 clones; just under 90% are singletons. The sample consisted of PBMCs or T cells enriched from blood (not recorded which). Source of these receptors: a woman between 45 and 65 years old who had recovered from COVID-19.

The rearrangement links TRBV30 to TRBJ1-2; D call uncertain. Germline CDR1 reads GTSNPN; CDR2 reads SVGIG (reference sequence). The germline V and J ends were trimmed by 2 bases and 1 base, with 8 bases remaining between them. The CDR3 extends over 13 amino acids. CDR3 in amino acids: CAWSYIHNYGYTF. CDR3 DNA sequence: TGTGCCTGGAGTTACATTCATAACTATGGCTACACCTTC.

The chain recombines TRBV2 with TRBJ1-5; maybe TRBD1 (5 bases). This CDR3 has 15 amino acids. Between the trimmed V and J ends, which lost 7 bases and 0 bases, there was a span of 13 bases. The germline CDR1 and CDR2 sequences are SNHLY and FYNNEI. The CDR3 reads CASTQAGGSNQPQHF. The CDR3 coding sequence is TGTGCCAGCACCCAGGCCGGGGGTAGCAATCAGCCCCAGCATTTT.

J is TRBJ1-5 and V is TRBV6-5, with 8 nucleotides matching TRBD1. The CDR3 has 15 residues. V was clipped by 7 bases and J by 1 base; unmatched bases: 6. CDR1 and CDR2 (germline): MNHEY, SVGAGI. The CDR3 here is CASIGQGISNQPQHF. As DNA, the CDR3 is TGTGCCAGCATTGGACAGGGTATAAGCAATCAGCCCCAGCATTTT.

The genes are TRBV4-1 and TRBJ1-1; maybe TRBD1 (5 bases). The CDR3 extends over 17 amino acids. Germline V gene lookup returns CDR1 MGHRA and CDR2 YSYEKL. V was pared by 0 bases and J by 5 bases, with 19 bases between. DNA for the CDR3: TGCGCCAGCAGCCAAGACCCCCTCGGGACTGGAGGGACTGAAGCTTTCTTT. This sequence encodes CASSQDPLGTGGTEAFF.

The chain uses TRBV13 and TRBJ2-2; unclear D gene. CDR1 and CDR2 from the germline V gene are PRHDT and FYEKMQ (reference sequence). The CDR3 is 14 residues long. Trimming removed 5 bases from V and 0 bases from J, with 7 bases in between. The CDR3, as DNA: TGTGCCAGCAGCACTACATCGAACACCGGGGAGCTGTTTTTT. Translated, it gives CASSTTSNTGELFF.

The chain's CDR3 is CASSSSGGLYNEQFF. Written as DNA, the CDR3 is TGTGCCAGCAGCAGTAGCGGGGGGTTGTACAATGAGCAGTTCTTC. This chain uses TRBV7-3 with TRBJ2-1; 10 bases agree with TRBD2. The V and J ends lost 5 bases and 4 bases, in that order; junction bases with no gene match: 5. Germline V gene sequence: CDR1 SGHTA, CDR2 FQGTGA. The CDR3 sequence is 15 residues long.

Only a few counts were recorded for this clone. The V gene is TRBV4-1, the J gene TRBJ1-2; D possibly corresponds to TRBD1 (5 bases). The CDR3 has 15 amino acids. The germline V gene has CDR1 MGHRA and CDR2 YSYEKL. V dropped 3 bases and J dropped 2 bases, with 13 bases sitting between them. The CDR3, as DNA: TGCGCCAGCAGCCAGGGGGGGACGACAAACTATGGCTACACCTTC. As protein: CASSQGGTTNYGYTF.

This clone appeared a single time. The CDR3 loop reads CASRTGANGYTF. CDR3 coding DNA: TGTGCCAGCAGGACAGGGGCAAATGGCTACACCTTC. The genes are TRBV25-1 and TRBJ1-2; 8 bases align to TRBD1. CDR1 is MGHDK, CDR2 SYGVNS, per germline. The trim removed 6 bases at V and 6 bases at J, leaving 3 bases unmatched. The CDR3 loop spans 12 amino acids.

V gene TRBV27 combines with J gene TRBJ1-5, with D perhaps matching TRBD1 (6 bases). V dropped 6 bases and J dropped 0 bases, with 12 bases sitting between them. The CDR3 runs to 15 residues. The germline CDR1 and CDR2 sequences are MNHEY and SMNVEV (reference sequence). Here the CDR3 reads CASRVQGDSNQPQHF. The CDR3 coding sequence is TGTGCCAGCAGGGTACAGGGTGATAGCAATCAGCCCCAGCATTTT.

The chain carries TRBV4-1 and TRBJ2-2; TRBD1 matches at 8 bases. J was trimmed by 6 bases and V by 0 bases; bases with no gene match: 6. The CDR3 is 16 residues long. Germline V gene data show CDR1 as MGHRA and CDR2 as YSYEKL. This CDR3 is CASSQEGTGVAGELFF. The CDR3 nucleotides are TGCGCCAGCAGCCAAGAAGGGACAGGTGTAGCCGGGGAGCTGTTTTTT.

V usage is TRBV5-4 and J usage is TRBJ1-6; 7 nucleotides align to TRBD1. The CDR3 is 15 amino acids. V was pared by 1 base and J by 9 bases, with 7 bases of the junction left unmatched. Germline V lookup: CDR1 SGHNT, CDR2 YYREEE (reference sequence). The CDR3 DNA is TGTGCCAGCAGCTTGCCGGGACAGAGTTTTTCACCCCTCCACTTT. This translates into CASSLPGQSFSPLHF.

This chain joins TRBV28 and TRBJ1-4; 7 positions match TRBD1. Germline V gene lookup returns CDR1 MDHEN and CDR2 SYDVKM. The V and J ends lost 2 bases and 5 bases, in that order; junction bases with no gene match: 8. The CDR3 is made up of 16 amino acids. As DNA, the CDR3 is TGTGCCAGCAGTTTACGTGGCGAACAGGGGAATGAAAAACTGTTTTTT. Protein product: CASSLRGEQGNEKLFF. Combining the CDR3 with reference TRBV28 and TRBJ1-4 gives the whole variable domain DVKVTQSSRYLVKRTGEKVFLECVQDMDHENMFWYRQDPGLGLRLIYFSYDVKMKEKGDIPEGYSVSREKKERFSLILESASTNQTSMYLCASSLRGEQGNEKLFFGSGTQLSVL.

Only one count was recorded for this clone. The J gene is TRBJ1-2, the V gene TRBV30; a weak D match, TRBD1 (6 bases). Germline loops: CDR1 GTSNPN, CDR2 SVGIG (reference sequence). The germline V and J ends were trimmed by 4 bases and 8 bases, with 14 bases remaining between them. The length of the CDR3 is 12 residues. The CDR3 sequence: CAWNRASSGYTF. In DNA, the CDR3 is TGTGCCTGGAACAGGGCCTCGAGCGGCTACACCTTC.

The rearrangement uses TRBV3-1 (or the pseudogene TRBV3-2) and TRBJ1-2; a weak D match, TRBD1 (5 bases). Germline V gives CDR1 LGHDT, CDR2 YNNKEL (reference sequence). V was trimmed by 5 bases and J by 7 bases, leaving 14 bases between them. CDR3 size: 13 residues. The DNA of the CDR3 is TGTGCCAGCAGCAGGGACTCAGGCGGTGGCTACACCTTC. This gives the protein CASSRDSGGGYTF.

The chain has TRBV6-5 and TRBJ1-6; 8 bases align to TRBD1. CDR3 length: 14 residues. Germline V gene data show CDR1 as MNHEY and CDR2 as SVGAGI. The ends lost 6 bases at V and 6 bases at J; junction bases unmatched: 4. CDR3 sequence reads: CASRRDRINSPLHF. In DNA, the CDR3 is TGTGCCAGCAGAAGGGACAGGATTAATTCACCCCTCCACTTT.

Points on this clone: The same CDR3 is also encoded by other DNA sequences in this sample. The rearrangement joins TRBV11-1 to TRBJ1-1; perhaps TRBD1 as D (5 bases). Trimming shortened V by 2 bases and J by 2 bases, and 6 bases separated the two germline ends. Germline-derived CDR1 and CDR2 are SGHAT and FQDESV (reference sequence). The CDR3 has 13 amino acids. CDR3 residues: CASSLQGNTEAFF. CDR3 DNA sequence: TGTGCCAGCAGCTTACAGGGAAACACTGAAGCTTTCTTT.

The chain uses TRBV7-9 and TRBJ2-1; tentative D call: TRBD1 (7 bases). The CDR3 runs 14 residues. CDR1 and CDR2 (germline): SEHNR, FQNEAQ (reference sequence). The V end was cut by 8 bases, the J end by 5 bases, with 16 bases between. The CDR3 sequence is CASRSAGGHNEQFF. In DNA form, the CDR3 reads TGTGCCAGCCGATCAGCAGGGGGGCACAATGAGCAGTTCTTC. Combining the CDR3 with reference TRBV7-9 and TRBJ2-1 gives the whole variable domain DTGVSQNPRHKITKRGQNVTFRCDPISEHNRLYWYRQTLGQGPEFLTYFQNEAQLEKSRLLSDRFSAERPKGSFSTLEIQRTEQGDSAMYLCASRSAGGHNEQFFGPGTRLTVL.

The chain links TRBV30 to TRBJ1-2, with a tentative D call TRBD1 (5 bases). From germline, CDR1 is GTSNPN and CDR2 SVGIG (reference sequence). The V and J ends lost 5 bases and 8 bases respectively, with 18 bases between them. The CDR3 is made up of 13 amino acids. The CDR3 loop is CAWVGEGPRGYTF. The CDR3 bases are TGTGCCTGGGTAGGGGAGGGTCCGAGGGGCTACACCTTC.

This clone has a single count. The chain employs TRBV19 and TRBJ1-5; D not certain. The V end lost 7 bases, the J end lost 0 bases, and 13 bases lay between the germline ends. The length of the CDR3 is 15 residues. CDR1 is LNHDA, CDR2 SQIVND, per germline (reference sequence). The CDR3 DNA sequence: TGTGCCAGTACCCAAGGAGGCTATAGCAATCAGCCCCAGCATTTT. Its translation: CASTQGGYSNQPQHF.

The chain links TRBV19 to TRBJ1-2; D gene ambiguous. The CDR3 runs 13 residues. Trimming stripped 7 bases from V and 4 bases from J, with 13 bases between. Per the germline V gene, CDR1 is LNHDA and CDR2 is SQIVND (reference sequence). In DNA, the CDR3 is TGTGCCAGTACCCCCGCGTCGGGCTATGGCTACACCTTC. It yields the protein CASTPASGYGYTF.

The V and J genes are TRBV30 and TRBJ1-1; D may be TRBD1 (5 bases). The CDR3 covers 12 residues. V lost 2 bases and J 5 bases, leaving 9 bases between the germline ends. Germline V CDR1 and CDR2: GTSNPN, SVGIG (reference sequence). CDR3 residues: CAWSTGGTEAFF. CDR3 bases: TGTGCCTGGAGTACGGGGGGAACTGAAGCTTTCTTT. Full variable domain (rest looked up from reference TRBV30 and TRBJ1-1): SQTIHQWPATLVQPVGSPLSLECTVEGTSNPNLYWYRQAAGRGLQLLFYSVGIGQISSEVPQNLSASRPQDRQFILSSKKLLLSDSGFYLCAWSTGGTEAFFGQGTRLTVV.

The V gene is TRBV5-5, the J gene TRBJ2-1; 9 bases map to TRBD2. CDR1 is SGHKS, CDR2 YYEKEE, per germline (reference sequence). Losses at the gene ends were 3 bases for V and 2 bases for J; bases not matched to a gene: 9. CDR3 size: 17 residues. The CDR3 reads CASSYQFERGAYNEQFF. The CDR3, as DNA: TGTGCCAGCAGCTACCAATTTGAGCGGGGGGCCTACAATGAGCAGTTCTTC.